These 22 T cell receptor beta chains were all obtained from the same sample, sequenced in a study of control samples from healthy donors and cancer patients. Assay used: immunoSEQ multiplex PCR; TCRdb lists only in-frame clones, some missing. This table holds over 100,000 clones, more than 80% found once. The sample was blood. These receptors were collected from a middle-aged man in good health.

About this clone itself: A read error may account for a junction end that differs from germline. V gene TRBV5-4 combines with J gene TRBJ2-2, with a possible D match to TRBD2 (8 bases). This CDR3 region has 18 residues. In germline, CDR1 is SGHNT, CDR2 YYREEE (reference sequence). In DNA, the CDR3 is TGTGCCCGCAGCTTGGGCGCGGGGGGAGGGGGCTGGCACGGGGAGCTGTTTTTT. Its translation is CARSLGAGGGGWHGELFF.

V is TRBV10-3 and J is TRBJ1-2; no definite D call. The CDR3 covers 13 residues. V was shortened by 10 bases and J by 4 bases, with 16 bases between the two germline ends. Looked up from germline, CDR1 is ENHRY and CDR2 is SYGVKD. For the CDR3, the DNA is TGTGCCACGGCCGGGAGTACAACCTATGGCTACACCTTC. Translated: CATAGSTTYGYTF.

This clone appeared a few times. This chain connects TRBV5-4 to TRBJ2-5, with a tentative D call TRBD2 (5 bases). The germline V gene encodes CDR1 SGHNT and CDR2 YYREEE (reference sequence). The CDR3 has 13 residues. V dropped 0 bases and J dropped 3 bases, with 6 bases sitting between them. DNA of the CDR3: TGTGCCAGCAGCTTGGGGGGAGAAGAGACCCAGTACTTC. Its translation: CASSLGGEETQYF. Looking up the rest from reference TRBV5-4 and TRBJ2-5 gives the full variable domain: ETGVTQSPTHLIKTRGQQVTLRCSSQSGHNTVSWYQQALGQGPQFIFQYYREEENGRGNFPPRFSGLQFPNYSSELNVNALELDDSALYLCASSLGGEETQYFGPGTRLLVL.

The chain carries TRBV5-1 and TRBJ2-3, with 9 nucleotides matching TRBD2. From germline, CDR1 is SGHRS and CDR2 YFSETQ. V trimming: 4 bases; J trimming: 7 bases; junction bases outside the gene matches: 13. The CDR3 has 16 amino acids. CDR3 nucleotide sequence: TGCGCCAGCAGCGCGGGGGGGCCTAGCGGGGTTCATACGCAGTATTTT. Encoded protein: CASSAGGPSGVHTQYF. Drawing the rest from reference TRBV5-1 and TRBJ2-3, the complete variable domain is KAGVTQTPRYLIKTRGQQVTLSCSPISGHRSVSWYQQTPGQGLQFLFEYFSETQRNKGNFPGRFSGRQFSNSRSEMNVSTLELGDSALYLCASSAGGPSGVHTQYFGPGTRLTVL.

The gene calls are TRBV5-1 and TRBJ2-3; 9 positions agree with TRBD1. CDR1 SGHRS and CDR2 YFSETQ come from the germline V gene. V dropped 3 bases and J dropped 3; count of bases not matched to a gene: 11. The CDR3 extends over 17 amino acids. For the CDR3, the DNA is TGCGCCAGCAGCTACGCGGACAGGGGCACGGGTACAGATACGCAGTATTTT. Translating it yields CASSYADRGTGTDTQYF.

V is TRBV2 and J is TRBJ1-4, with D tentatively TRBD1 (6 bases). V was pared by 7 bases and J by 0 bases, with 12 bases between. CDR1 and CDR2 (germline): SNHLY, FYNNEI. There are 15 residues in the CDR3. CDR3 in amino acids: CASNGRGATNEKLFF. The CDR3, as DNA: TGTGCCAGCAATGGCAGGGGTGCAACTAATGAAAAACTGTTTTTT.

The J gene is TRBJ2-1, the V gene TRBV29-1; a weak D match, TRBD1 (7 bases). Trimming removed 3 bases at V and 7 bases at J, with 22 bases between. CDR1 SQVTM and CDR2 ANQGSEA come from the germline V gene. This CDR3 comprises 16 residues. CDR3 in amino acids: CSVDPTFRGVENEQFF. The CDR3, as DNA: TGCAGCGTTGACCCCACGTTCAGGGGGGTAGAGAATGAGCAGTTCTTC.

V usage is TRBV30 and J usage is TRBJ2-5, with D hard to call. The V end lost 8 bases, the J end lost 2 bases, and 12 bases lay between the germline ends. This CDR3 has 12 residues. Germline V gene data show CDR1 as GTSNPN and CDR2 as SVGIG (reference sequence). CDR3 protein: CAAGVTQETQYF. For the CDR3, the DNA is TGTGCCGCTGGGGTGACGCAAGAGACCCAGTACTTC.

This chain joins TRBV6-1 and TRBJ1-2; D gene uncertain. The germline V gene encodes CDR1 MNHNS and CDR2 SASEGT. Trimming took 2 bases from V and 5 from J, leaving 9 bases between them. The CDR3 spans 13 residues. The CDR3 sequence: CASSEWARYGYTF. The CDR3 DNA reads as TGTGCCAGCAGTGAATGGGCGAGATATGGCTACACCTTC.

This clone was seen a single time. The genes are TRBV5-8 and TRBJ1-1; no definite D call. V gave up 2 bases and J gave up 0 bases, with 11 bases separating them. The CDR3 runs to 15 residues. Per the germline V gene, CDR1 is SGHTS and CDR2 is YDEGEE. The CDR3 loop is CASSLIAPMNTEAFF. The CDR3 DNA reads as TGTGCCAGCAGCTTAATCGCACCAATGAACACTGAAGCTTTCTTT.

This clone was detected a few times. This chain uses TRBV9 with TRBJ2-5; D is undetermined. V was trimmed by 0 bases and J by 2 bases, leaving 11 bases between them. The germline gives CDR1 SGDLS, CDR2 YYNGEE. The CDR3 has 15 residues. CDR3 DNA: TGTGCCAGCAGCGTAGGGAAAGGGCAGCAAGAGACCCAGTACTTC. Protein product: CASSVGKGQQETQYF.

Comment on this clone: A junction end diverges from the germline sequence, so it may reflect a read error. The V gene is TRBV7-7, the J gene TRBJ2-7, with 9 bases matching TRBD2. Per germline, CDR1 SSHAT and CDR2 FNYEAQ (reference sequence). The CDR3 is 14 residues long. CDR3 in DNA: TGTGCTAGCAGCCGCGGACTAGCGAGGTACGAGCAGTACTTC. The encoded protein is CASSRGLARYEQYF.

This chain links TRBV5-1 with TRBJ2-7; D is perhaps TRBD2 (6 bases). Germline CDR1 is SGHRS and CDR2 is YFSETQ. The CDR3 spans 18 residues. The V and J ends lost 4 bases and 4 bases respectively, with 27 bases between them. This chain's CDR3 is CASSLRSRTSRAGYEQYF. In DNA, the CDR3 is TGCGCCAGCAGCCTACGGTCCCGGACATCCCGGGCGGGATACGAGCAGTACTTC.

The chain couples TRBV6-5 to TRBJ1-2; D gene uncertain. The V gene's germline CDR1 is MNHEY and CDR2 SVGAGI. Trimming took off 4 bases at V and 8 bases at J, with 17 bases between the two ends. The CDR3 loop spans 14 amino acids. The CDR3 DNA is TGTGCCAGCAGTTCTCGGTACTCGCTGTGGGGCTACACCTTC. Translating it yields CASSSRYSLWGYTF.

V and J are TRBV9 and TRBJ2-7; D tentatively fits TRBD1 or TRBD2 (6 bases each). The V gene's germline CDR1 is SGDLS and CDR2 YYNGEE. Between the trimmed V and J ends, which lost 7 bases and 5 bases, there was a span of 22 bases. This CDR3 is 15 amino acids long. The CDR3 is CASSGGAGLIHEQYF. In DNA, the CDR3 is TGTGCCAGCTCCGGGGGCGCAGGGTTAATTCACGAGCAGTACTTC.

The chain combines TRBV28 with TRBJ1-2; 10 bases align to TRBD1. The germline CDR1 and CDR2 sequences are MDHEN and SYDVKM. This CDR3 is 17 amino acids long. Trimming took 4 bases from V and 4 from J; bases not matched to a gene: 12. In nucleotides, the CDR3 is TGTGCCAGCAGTTCCCCCCACGGGACAGGGGATAGCTATGGCTACACCTTC. Translation: CASSSPHGTGDSYGYTF.

V is TRBV27 and J is TRBJ2-7; 7 positions agree with TRBD1. V was pared by 5 bases and J by 5 bases, with 9 bases of the junction left unmatched. Germline CDR1 and CDR2: MNHEY and SMNVEV (reference sequence). CDR3 length equals 14 residues. CDR3 nucleotide sequence: TGTGCCAGCAGTCTAACGACAGGGTCCCACGAGCAGTACTTC. This codes for CASSLTTGSHEQYF.

The chain uses TRBV11-1 and TRBJ2-7, with 14 bases aligning to TRBD2. The CDR3 totals 15 residues. Germline CDR1 reads SGHAT; CDR2 reads FQDESV (reference sequence). Trimming cost V 5 bases and J 4 bases; bases outside gene matches: 4. CDR3 in DNA: TGTGCCAGCAGCCAAGGACTAGCGGGGGGTTACGAGCAGTACTTC. This codes for CASSQGLAGGYEQYF.

The chain carries TRBV10-3 and TRBJ1-4; D uncertain. The CDR3 loop spans 12 amino acids. Per the germline V gene, CDR1 is ENHRY and CDR2 is SYGVKD. V was trimmed by 4 bases and J by 6 bases, leaving 6 bases between them. The CDR3 spells CAISAGDEKLFF. CDR3 in DNA: TGTGCCATCAGTGCGGGCGATGAAAAACTGTTTTTT.

This clone appeared a few times. V usage is TRBV4-1 and J usage is TRBJ2-3; D uncertain. This CDR3 has 14 residues. Per germline, CDR1 MGHRA and CDR2 YSYEKL. V lost 5 bases and J 6 bases, leaving 15 bases between the germline ends. The CDR3 loop reads CASSALLLWDTQYF. The CDR3 bases are TGCGCCAGCAGCGCATTACTCCTCTGGGATACGCAGTATTTT.

The genes are TRBV7-2 and TRBJ2-7; D is ambiguous. CDR1 and CDR2 from the germline V gene are SGHTA and FQGNSA. The CDR3 runs to 14 residues. Trimming shortened V by 5 bases and J by 5 bases, and 16 bases separated the two germline ends. This CDR3 is CASSALRTLNEQYF. CDR3 in DNA: TGTGCCAGCAGCGCTCTCCGCACCCTTAACGAGCAGTACTTC.

V usage is TRBV9 and J usage is TRBJ2-3, with 11 bases identical to TRBD2. The germline V gene encodes CDR1 SGDLS and CDR2 YYNGEE. V gave up 3 bases and J gave up 4 bases; unmatched junction bases: 7. The CDR3 has 16 residues. CDR3 in amino acids: CASSGPSGGFPDTQYF. DNA for the CDR3: TGTGCCAGCAGCGGACCTAGCGGGGGGTTTCCAGATACGCAGTATTTT.